The rows below give T cell receptor beta chains drawn from one sample of a study of vaccination effects on CD4 cells after COVID-19. Profiling relied on immunoSEQ multiplex PCR, and the TCRdb table lists in-frame clones only, not all of them. The sample consists of some 30,000 clones, about 80% of them appearing once. These receptors' targets are unknown. Source: CD4+ T cells from PBMCs cultured with HCoV-NL63 spike peptides, taken after COVID-19 vaccination. All receptors come from a human donor who received a COVID-19 vaccine. Some clones in this sample may be carry-over from other donors' samples. Both conserved end residues are part of each CDR3. D genes are given only for firm matches. A clone size is listed for some rows: how often the clone was seen (once, few, many), or a class if it is expanded.

abundance	v_gene	j_gene	d_gene	CDR3aa	CDR3nt
NA	TRBV25-1	TRBJ1-6	NA	CASGGAGDSPLHF	TGTGCCAGCGGTGGGGCAGGGGATTCACCCCTCCACTTT
NA	TRBV6-5	TRBJ1-1	NA	CASSYVTPMNTEAFF	TGTGCCAGCAGTTACGTGACACCCATGAACACTGAAGCTTTCTTT
NA	TRBV6-1	TRBJ1-1	NA	CASSEQGWRGSMNTEAFF	TGTGCCAGCAGTGAACAGGGTTGGAGGGGCTCTATGAACACTGAAGCTTTCTTT
NA	TRBV9	TRBJ2-1	NA	CASSVAPSVGEQFF	TGTGCCAGCAGCGTAGCTCCCTCGGTAGGTGAGCAGTTCTTC
once	TRBV15	TRBJ2-1	TRBD2	CATSREGTRKFF	TGTGCCACCAGCAGAGAGGGGACTAGAAAGTTCTTC
NA	TRBV12-3/TRBV12-4	TRBJ2-2	NA	CATWERNTGELFF	TGTGCCACTTGGGAAAGAAACACCGGGGAGCTGTTTTTT
NA	TRBV18	TRBJ2-1	NA	CASSPTVHNEQFF	TGTGCCAGCTCACCGACAGTCCACAATGAGCAGTTCTTC
few	TRBV6-5	TRBJ2-2	TRBD2	CASSWASGGDVGELFF	TGTGCCAGCAGTTGGGCCAGCGGGGGGGATGTCGGGGAGCTGTTTTTT
NA	TRBV9	TRBJ1-2	NA	CASSVVGGGGNYGYTF	TGTGCCAGCAGCGTAGTTGGTGGAGGGGGGAACTATGGCTACACCTTC
once	TRBV7-2	TRBJ2-1	NA	CASSLSSMHEQFF	TGTGCCAGCAGCTTATCCAGTATGCATGAGCAGTTCTTC
NA	TRBV3-1/TRBV3-2	TRBJ1-2	NA	CASSQEAGAYGYTF	TGTGCCAGCAGCCAAGAGGCGGGGGCTTATGGCTACACCTTC
NA	TRBV27	TRBJ2-5	NA	CASSLGRAETQYF	TGTGCCAGCAGTTTAGGCAGGGCGGAGACCCAGTACTTC
NA	TRBV19	TRBJ1-1	NA	CASSSRARVHEAFF	TGTGCCAGTAGTTCCCGAGCCAGGGTTCATGAAGCTTTCTTT
NA	TRBV7-8	TRBJ1-5	NA	CASSSGPARRQPQHF	TGTGCCAGCAGCTCGGGACCGGCTAGAAGGCAGCCCCAGCATTTT
NA	TRBV5-8	TRBJ2-5	NA	CASSLRGAVSQETQYF	TGTGCCAGCAGCTTGCGGGGGGCGGTCAGTCAAGAGACCCAGTACTTC
NA	TRBV3-1/TRBV3-2	TRBJ1-1	NA	CASGRTDMNTEAFF	TGTGCCAGCGGCAGGACGGATATGAACACTGAAGCTTTCTTT
few	TRBV7-9	TRBJ1-2	TRBD1	CASSEQGNGYTF	TGTGCCAGCAGCGAACAGGGGAATGGCTACACCTTC
NA	TRBV19	TRBJ1-5	TRBD1	CASNRDRDVLGQPQHF	TGTGCCAGTAACCGGGACAGGGACGTTTTGGGTCAGCCCCAGCATTTT
NA	TRBV7-2	TRBJ1-2	TRBD1	CASRSGTGGNYGYTF	TGTGCCAGCAGGTCCGGGACAGGGGGGAACTATGGCTACACCTTC
once	TRBV5-1	TRBJ1-2	NA	CASSSVGGEYGYTF	TGCGCCAGCAGCTCGGTGGGGGGCGAGTATGGCTACACCTTC
NA	TRBV27	TRBJ1-2	NA	CASSLSALPLRANYGYTF	TGTGCCAGCAGTTTATCCGCCTTACCCCTGCGGGCGAACTATGGCTACACCTTC
NA	TRBV5-1	TRBJ1-6	NA	CASSLAPRDNSPLHF	TGCGCCAGCAGCTTGGCCCCCAGAGATAATTCACCCCTCCACTTT
NA	TRBV10-2	TRBJ1-5	NA	CASSGTGTKYSNQPQHF	TGCGCCAGCAGCGGGACCGGAACAAAGTATAGCAATCAGCCCCAGCATTTT
NA	TRBV5-1	TRBJ2-3	NA	CASSLVGVTDTQYF	TGCGCCAGCAGCTTGGTTGGGGTCACAGATACGCAGTATTTT
few	TRBV2	TRBJ1-6	TRBD1	CASSGWTGYSSPLHF	TGTGCCAGCAGCGGATGGACAGGGTATTCCTCACCCCTCCACTTT
medium-sized	TRBV7-9	TRBJ1-2	NA	CASSRSPGNYGYTF	TGTGCCAGCAGCCGTAGTCCAGGGAACTATGGCTACACCTTC
few	TRBV3-1/TRBV3-2	TRBJ1-3	TRBD1	CASSQPIYRGNGNTIYF	TGTGCCAGCAGCCAACCAATTTACAGGGGTAATGGAAACACCATATATTTT
few	TRBV19	TRBJ2-5	NA	CASSWGETQYF	TGTGCCAGTAGCTGGGGAGAGACCCAGTACTTC
NA	TRBV7-7	TRBJ1-6	NA	CAGGEYNSPLHF	TGTGCCGGAGGGGAGTATAATTCACCCCTCCACTTT
once	TRBV19	TRBJ1-5	NA	CASSIDSPIQPQHF	TGTGCCAGTAGTATCGACAGCCCAATTCAGCCCCAGCATTTT
NA	TRBV2	TRBJ1-4	NA	CASSEGREVGKLFF	TGTGCCAGCAGTGAAGGCCGAGAGGTCGGAAAACTGTTTTTT
NA	TRBV7-8	TRBJ2-2	TRBD1	CASSFRQGLMGGELFF	TGTGCCAGCAGCTTTCGACAGGGTTTAATGGGCGGGGAGCTGTTTTTT
NA	TRBV29-1	TRBJ2-5	TRBD1	CSASTGGRETQYF	TGCAGCGCCTCAACAGGGGGGCGAGAGACCCAGTACTTC
few	TRBV5-1	TRBJ2-5	NA	CASSSGTPGETQYF	TGCGCCAGCAGCTCCGGGACCCCCGGAGAGACCCAGTACTTC
NA	TRBV13	TRBJ1-2	NA	CASSTDRRYGYTF	TGTGCCAGCAGCACAGACAGGCGGTATGGCTACACCTTC